This TCR beta chain was recovered during a study of cytomegalovirus exposure and HLA in healthy donors. The study, taken as a whole, reports: The study designated 160 or so TCR beta chains cytomegalovirus-associated.

V lost 5 bases to trimming and J lost 0 bases, with 8 bases between them. Germline V gene data show CDR1 as SGHTA and CDR2 as FQGNSA. The CDR3 runs 14 residues. Points on this clone: Its target is unknown.

TCRdb's table, derived via immunoSEQ multiplex PCR, lists solely in-frame clones and lacks some. The sample records 260,000 or so clones, around 87% being singletons. This sequence joins TRBV7-2 and TRBJ1-5; D is undetermined. Sequenced input: PBMCs. The origin of this receptor is a woman aged 18-30 years in good health and CMV-seronegative. The chain's CDR3 is CASSRDASNQPQHF. The CDR3 nucleotides are TGTGCCAGCAGCCGAGATGCTAGCAATCAGCCCCAGCATTTT.